The 25 T cell receptor delta chains below all came from one sample that was sequenced in a study of Vγ9Vδ2 T cells in congenital toxoplasmosis. Template-switch reverse transcription used TRGC- and TRDC-specific primers together in a single tube. The TRGC primer was designed to bind both TRGC1 and TRGC2 constant genes. TCRdb ran CATT on the reads. The sample consists of approximately 830 delta-chain clones, under 65% of them appearing once. Sequencing used gamma-delta T cells from blood. The receptor set was obtained from a child under 10 years old born to a mother with Toxoplasma gondii infection during pregnancy, either congenitally infected or uninfected (not recorded which).

Note on this clone: This likely traces to a read error, being one base from a far larger clone. This sample also contains other DNA sequences that code for the same CDR3. The chain recombines TRDV2 with TRDJ3; D perhaps matches TRDD3 (6 bases). Here the J gene came from matching the DNA to germline, since TCRdb omits it. Germline V gene lookup returns CDR1 GEAIGNYY and CDR2 EKD. This CDR3 spans 18 amino acids. V lost 0 bases and J 2 bases, leaving 13 bases between the germline ends. This CDR3 reads CACDTVLGDTWDTRQMFF. The CDR3 DNA follows: TGTGCCTGTGACACCGTACTGGGTGATACCTGGGACACCCGACAGATGTTTTTC.

Relative to its sample, this clone is large. The rearrangement joins TRDV2 to TRDJ3; 13 bases fit TRDD3. Germline loops: CDR1 GEAIGNYY, CDR2 EKD. CDR3 length: 19 residues. V was pared by 2 bases and J by 0 bases, with 3 bases of the junction left unmatched. This CDR3 is CACDILGDTSSWDTRQMFF. The DNA for the CDR3 is TGTGCCTGTGACATACTGGGGGATACGAGCTCCTGGGACACCCGACAGATGTTTTTC.

This clone came up once. A far more abundant clone sits one base away, making this likely a read error. This sample includes further DNA sequences coding for the same CDR3. This chain joins TRDV1 and TRDJ1; 11 bases are a match to TRDD3. The J gene, not given by TCRdb, was assigned here from a germline match of the nucleotide sequence. CDR3 length: 24 amino acids. The germline gives CDR1 TSWWSYY, CDR2 QGS. The CDR3 bases are TGTGCTCTTGGAGAACTGGCCTTCCTACGTCAGGGTGGGGGATACGCACAGTGCTACAATAGACTCATCTTT. Translation: CALGELAFLRQGGGYAQCYNRLIF.

This clone was found a few times. This likely stems from a read error, as it lies one base from a far larger clone. V is TRDV2 and J is TRDJ3; TRDD3 matches at 11 bases. Germline assignment: CDR1 GEAIGNYY and CDR2 EKD. This CDR3 contains 18 residues. The CDR3 loop reads CAFDILGDSSWDTRQMFF. In DNA form, the CDR3 reads TGTGCCTTTGACATACTGGGGGATAGCTCCTGGGACACCCGACAGATGTTTTTC.

Notes on this clone: A far larger clone differs by one base, so this is likely a read error. Other DNA sequences of this sample code for an identical CDR3. The V gene is given as TRDV2, and no J gene call is available; TRDD3, as called in the table, went unchecked against the DNA. Per germline, CDR1 GEAIGNYY and CDR2 EKD. The CDR3 spans 18 residues. The CDR3 sequence: CACDVLGDTSWDTRQMFF. In nucleotides, the CDR3 is TGTGCCTGTGACGTACTGGGGGATACGTCCTGGGACACCCGACAGATGTTCTTC.

Comment on this clone: This sequence is one base from a far larger clone and is likely a read error. Other DNA sequences of this sample code for an identical CDR3. The rearrangement uses TRDV1 and TRDJ1, with D maybe TRDD3 (6 bases). No J gene was available from TCRdb, and it was assigned here by a germline match of the DNA. The CDR3 extends over 20 amino acids. V gave up 5 bases and J gave up 1 base, with 29 bases separating them. Germline CDR1 reads TSWWSYY; CDR2 reads QGS. The CDR3 spells CALGPGDRTGDRTPTDKLIF. DNA of the CDR3: TGTGCTCTTGGGCCTGGGGATCGTACTGGTGATCGCACCCCCACCGATAAACTCATCTTT.

This clone occurred once. TCRdb has a much larger clone's protein, which differs at residue 15 from the translation of this DNA, likely because of a read error; what is shown is the protein translated from the DNA. The chain joins TRDV2 to TRDJ3, with 10 bases fitting TRDD3. TCRdb gives no J gene; it was assigned here by matching the DNA to germline. Germline V gene sequence: CDR1 GEAIGNYY, CDR2 EKD. CDR3 size: 20 residues. The CDR3 nucleotides read TGTGCCTGTGACACCGTGGTGGGGGATACAAGCTCCTGGGACGCCCGACAGATGTTTTTC. It codes for CACDTVVGDTSSWDARQMFF.

Concerning this clone itself: The likely explanation is a read error, given a far larger clone one base away. The chain joins TRDV2 to TRDJ2, with 9 bases fitting TRDD3. The J gene, absent from TCRdb, was called here by matching the DNA to germline. CDR3 length equals 15 residues. Germline V gene sequence: CDR1 GEAIGNYY, CDR2 EKD. The V gene end was trimmed by 2 bases and the J gene end by 7 bases; junction bases not matched to a gene: 7. In DNA form, the CDR3 reads TGTGCCTGTGACAGTCTTACTGGGGGAGAAGCACAACTCTTCTTT. The encoded protein is CACDSLTGGEAQLFF.

This clone showed up just a few times. The protein held in TCRdb is that of a much larger clone and does not match this DNA's translation at residue 7, likely because of a read error; the protein shown is translated from the DNA. The rearrangement links TRDV2 to TRDJ2, with TRDD3 matching over 9 bases. The J gene, absent from TCRdb, was called here by matching the DNA to germline. Per germline, CDR1 GEAIGNYY and CDR2 EKD. The CDR3 runs to 17 residues. J gave up 2 bases and V 0 bases, and 6 bases lay outside the gene matches. CDR3 coding DNA: TGTGCCTGTGACACCGTGGGTACTGGGGGATTGACAGCACAACTCTTCTTT. Translating gives CACDTVGTGGLTAQLFF.

This clone is judged large (0.1 to 1%). The chain has TRDV1 and TRDJ1, with D possibly TRDD3 on 5 matching bases. The CDR3 has 15 residues. Germline V lookup: CDR1 TSWWSYY, CDR2 QGS. V was shortened by 1 base and J by 5 bases, with 14 bases between the two germline ends. CDR3 nucleotides: TGTGCTCTTGGGGAACCACCATGCATGGGGGATAAACTCATCTTT. Encoded protein: CALGEPPCMGDKLIF.

A single count supports this clone. The TCRdb protein, from a much larger clone, departs from this DNA's translation at residue 12, likely by read error; the protein shown derives from the DNA. V gene TRDV1 combines with J gene TRDJ1; 7 nucleotides align to TRDD3. Because TCRdb records no J gene, it was assigned here through a match of the DNA to germline. Per the germline V gene, CDR1 is TSWWSYY and CDR2 is QGS. Losses at the gene ends were 5 bases for V and 1 base for J; bases not matched to a gene: 22. The CDR3 covers 20 residues. For the CDR3, the DNA is TGTGCTCTTGGGCCTGGGGATCGTACTGGGGATCACACCCCCACCGATAAACTCATCTTT. It codes for CALGPGDRTGDHTPTDKLIF.

The chain links TRDV2 to TRDJ3; 13 bases line up with TRDD3. Here the J gene came from matching the DNA to germline, since TCRdb omits it. Germline CDR1 and CDR2: GEAIGNYY and EKD. This CDR3 is 19 amino acids long. Trimming took 0 bases from V and 1 from J; bases not matched to a gene: 2. CDR3 in amino acids: CACDTVLGDTSWDTRQMFF. The CDR3 DNA follows: TGTGCCTGTGACACCGTACTGGGGGATACGTCCTGGGACACCCGACAGATGTTTTTC.

V and J are TRDV2 and TRDJ3; 9 nucleotides agree with TRDD3. No J gene was available from TCRdb, and it was assigned here by a germline match of the DNA. This CDR3 contains 18 residues. V lost 2 bases, J lost 0 bases, and 4 bases stayed unmatched. The germline gives CDR1 GEAIGNYY, CDR2 EKD. CDR3 bases: TGTGCCTGTGACAATACTGGGGGAACCTCCTGGGACACCCGACAGATGTTTTTC. This codes for CACDNTGGTSWDTRQMFF.

Notes on this clone: With a far larger clone one base away, a read error is the likely cause. The chain combines TRDV2 with TRDJ3; TRDD3 might be the D (5 bases). Because TCRdb records no J gene, it was assigned here through a match of the DNA to germline. The germline gives CDR1 GEAIGNYY, CDR2 EKD. The CDR3 has 20 residues. The CDR3 coding sequence is TGTGCCTGTGACACCGCCGAGGGGGGCCTCAGCTCCTGGGACACACGACAGATGTTTTTC. This codes for CACDTAEGGLSSWDTRQMFF.

Details on this clone: A single base is all that separates this from a far larger clone, so a read error is likely. The rearrangement links TRDV2 to TRDJ1; 7 bases agree with TRDD3. Germline trimming cut 2 bases from V and 2 bases from J; bases unmatched to any gene: 4. This CDR3 has 14 amino acids. The germline gives CDR1 GEAIGNYY, CDR2 EKD. CDR3 sequence reads: CACDIRGDTDKLIF. The CDR3 DNA reads as TGTGCCTGTGACATACGGGGGGATACCGATAAACTCATCTTT.

This clone was counted only a few times. This likely traces to a read error, being one base from a far larger clone. The same CDR3 is also encoded by other DNA sequences in this sample. The gene calls are TRDV2 and TRDJ3; 13 nucleotides match TRDD3. Per the germline V gene, CDR1 is GEAIGNYY and CDR2 is EKD. V was pared by 3 bases and J by 4 bases, with 5 bases of the junction left unmatched. CDR3 length: 18 amino acids. CDR3 DNA sequence: TGTGCCTGTGACGTACTGGGGGATACGTCATGGGACACCCGACAGATGTTTTTC. Translated: CACDVLGDTSWDTRQMFF.

Worth noting for this clone: With a far larger clone one base away, a read error is the likely cause. V usage is TRDV2 and J usage is TRDJ2; D possibly corresponds to TRDD3 (5 bases). TCRdb carries no J gene annotation; the J gene was assigned here by matching the DNA with germline. V was clipped by 5 bases and J by 0 bases, with 12 bases between them. This CDR3 region has 15 residues. Per germline, CDR1 GEAIGNYY and CDR2 EKD. The CDR3 bases are TGTGCCTGTGTACTGAGGGATGCTTTGACAGCACAACTCTTCTTT. Its protein product is CACVLRDALTAQLFF.

This clone showed up just a few times. This likely traces to a read error, being one base from a far larger clone. The chain uses TRDV2 and TRDJ3, with 10 bases matching TRDD3. The J gene is absent in TCRdb and was assigned here via DNA matching to germline. Germline-derived CDR1 and CDR2 are GEAIGNYY and EKD. J lost 3 bases, V lost 0 bases, and 7 bases had no gene match. The CDR3 covers 19 residues. The CDR3 sequence is CACDTLGDRSFWDTRQMFF. In nucleotides, the CDR3 is TGTGCCTGTGACACCCTGGGGGATAGGAGCTTCTGGGACACCCGACAGATGTTTTTC.

As for this clone: With a far larger clone one base away, a read error is the likely cause. This chain uses TRDV2 with TRDJ3; TRDD3 matches 13 bases. TCRdb leaves out the J gene; it was filled in here by matching the DNA to germline. Germline V gene data show CDR1 as GEAIGNYY and CDR2 as EKD. The CDR3 is 18 residues long. Losses at the gene ends were 3 bases for V and 3 bases for J; bases not matched to a gene: 4. The CDR3 region is CACDVLGDTFWDTRQMFF. The DNA of the CDR3 is TGTGCCTGTGACGTACTGGGGGATACGTTCTGGGACACCCGACAGATGTTTTTC.

Details on this clone: Since a much larger clone is just one base distant, this may be a read error. The chain uses TRDV1 and TRDJ2, with D possibly matching TRDD2 (8 bases). The J gene was missing in TCRdb and was found by matching the end of the DNA to germline. The germline V gene has CDR1 TSWWSYY and CDR2 QGS. This CDR3 comprises 33 residues. CDR3 loop: CALGDPPPPDLKPCLPIQAGGFGRLALTTQLFF. In DNA, the CDR3 is TGTGCTCTTGGGGACCCCCCCCCGCCTGATTTAAAGCCCTGCCTTCCTATTCAGGCTGGGGGTTTCGGGAGGCTCGCTTTGACAACACAACTCTTCTTT.

This clone has only a few counts. A far larger clone differs by one base, so this is likely a read error. The chain couples TRDV2 to TRDJ1, with 7 bases fitting TRDD3. This CDR3 comprises 16 residues. Germline CDR1 and CDR2: GEAIGNYY and EKD. The V and J ends lost 3 bases and 0 bases, in that order; junction bases with no gene match: 9. DNA of the CDR3: TGTGCCTGTGACTTTGGGGGAACCACGTACACCGATAAACTCATCTTT. Encoded protein: CACDFGGTTYTDKLIF.

This clone appeared a single time. This chain joins TRDV1 and TRDJ1, with TRDD3 matching 11 bases. The J gene, not given by TCRdb, was assigned here from a germline match of the nucleotide sequence. Germline V gene sequence: CDR1 TSWWSYY, CDR2 QGS. J was trimmed by 1 base and V by 4 bases; bases with no gene match: 29. The CDR3 runs to 24 residues. DNA of the CDR3: TGTGCTCTTGGGGTCGCCACCCGTCCAGCTGGGGGATACCTGGGCGGTCGGCCCACCGATAAACTCATCTTT. Its protein is CALGVATRPAGGYLGGRPTDKLIF.

Within the sample, this clone is large (0.1 to 1%). The chain joins TRDV2 to TRDJ3, with 13 positions matching TRDD3. Germline lookup yields CDR1 GEAIGNYY and CDR2 EKD. The CDR3 extends over 19 amino acids. V gave up 0 bases and J gave up 5 bases; unmatched junction bases: 6. The CDR3 spells CACDTVLGDTRRDTRQMFF. The DNA for the CDR3 is TGTGCCTGTGACACCGTACTGGGGGATACGCGCCGGGACACCCGACAGATGTTTTTC.

Notes on this clone: A far larger clone is off by one base, so a read error is likely. The genes are TRDV2 and TRDJ2; D might be TRDD3 (6 bases). TCRdb offers no J gene call, so here the DNA was matched to germline to obtain one. The CDR3 is made up of 14 amino acids. Looked up from germline, CDR1 is GEAIGNYY and CDR2 is EKD. The CDR3 sequence is CACDTWGLTAQLFF. The CDR3 nucleotides are TGTGCCTGCGACACCTGGGGATTGACAGCACAACTCTTCTTT.

Concerning this clone itself: With only one base between it and a far larger clone, this is likely a read error. V is TRDV2 and J is TRDJ3, with a weak D call TRDD2 (6 bases). V was clipped by 2 bases and J by 3 bases, with 16 bases between them. Germline CDR1 and CDR2: GEAIGNYY and EKD. The CDR3 totals 18 residues. DNA for the CDR3: TGTGCCTGTGACATCCTACTGGTGGATAACTGGGACACCCGACAGATGTTTTTC. This gives the protein CACDILLVDNWDTRQMFF.